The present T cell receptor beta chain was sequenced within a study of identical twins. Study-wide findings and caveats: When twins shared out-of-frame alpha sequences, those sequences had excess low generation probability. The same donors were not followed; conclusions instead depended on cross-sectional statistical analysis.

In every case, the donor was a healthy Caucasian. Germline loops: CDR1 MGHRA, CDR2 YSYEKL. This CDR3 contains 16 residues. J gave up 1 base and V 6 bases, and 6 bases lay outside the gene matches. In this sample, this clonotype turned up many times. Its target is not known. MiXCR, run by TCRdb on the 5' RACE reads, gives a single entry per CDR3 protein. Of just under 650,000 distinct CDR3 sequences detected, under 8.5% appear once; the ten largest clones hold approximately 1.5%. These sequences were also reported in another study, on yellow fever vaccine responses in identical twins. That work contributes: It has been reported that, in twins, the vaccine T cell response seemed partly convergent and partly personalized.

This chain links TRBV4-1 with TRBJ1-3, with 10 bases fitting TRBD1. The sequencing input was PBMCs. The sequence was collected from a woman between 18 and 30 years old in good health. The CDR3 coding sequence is TGCGCCAGCAGGCGGGACAGGGGTATGTCTGGAAACACCATATATTTT. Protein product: CASRRDRGMSGNTIYF.